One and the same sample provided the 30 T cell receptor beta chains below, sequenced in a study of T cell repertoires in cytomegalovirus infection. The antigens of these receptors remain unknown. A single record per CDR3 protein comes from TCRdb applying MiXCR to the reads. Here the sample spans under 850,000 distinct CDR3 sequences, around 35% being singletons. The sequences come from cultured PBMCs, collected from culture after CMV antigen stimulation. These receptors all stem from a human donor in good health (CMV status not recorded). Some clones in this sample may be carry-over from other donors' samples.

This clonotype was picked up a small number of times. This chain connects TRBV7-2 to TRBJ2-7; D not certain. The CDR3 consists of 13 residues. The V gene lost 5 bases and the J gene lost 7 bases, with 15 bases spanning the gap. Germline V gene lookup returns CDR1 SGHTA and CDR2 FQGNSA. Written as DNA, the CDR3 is TGTGCCAGCAGCCAGAGACCCCTCGTGGAGCAGTACTTC. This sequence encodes CASSQRPLVEQYF. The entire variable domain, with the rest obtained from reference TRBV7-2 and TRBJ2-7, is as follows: GAGVSQSPSNKVTEKGKDVELRCDPISGHTALYWYRQSLGQGLEFLIYFQGNSAPDKSGLPSDRFSAERTGGSVSTLTIQRTQQEDSAVYLCASSQRPLVEQYFGPGTRLTVT.

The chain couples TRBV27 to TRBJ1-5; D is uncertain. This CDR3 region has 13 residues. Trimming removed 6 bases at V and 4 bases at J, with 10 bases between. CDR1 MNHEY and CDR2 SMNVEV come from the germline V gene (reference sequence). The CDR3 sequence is CASRNAMNQPQHF. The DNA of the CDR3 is TGTGCCAGCAGGAACGCTATGAATCAGCCCCAGCATTTT.

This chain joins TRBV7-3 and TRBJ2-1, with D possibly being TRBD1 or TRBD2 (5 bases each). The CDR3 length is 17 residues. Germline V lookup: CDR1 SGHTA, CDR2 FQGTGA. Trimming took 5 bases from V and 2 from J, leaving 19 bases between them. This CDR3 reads CASSATPGAVAYNEQFF. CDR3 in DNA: TGTGCCAGCAGCGCCACCCCCGGGGCAGTTGCCTACAATGAGCAGTTCTTC.

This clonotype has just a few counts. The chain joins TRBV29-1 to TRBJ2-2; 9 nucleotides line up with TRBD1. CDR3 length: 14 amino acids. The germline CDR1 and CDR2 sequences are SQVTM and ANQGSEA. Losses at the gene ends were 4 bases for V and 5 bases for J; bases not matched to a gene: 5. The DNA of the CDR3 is TGCAGCGTTGGTGGGACAGGGAGGACCGGGGAGCTGTTTTTT. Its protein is CSVGGTGRTGELFF.

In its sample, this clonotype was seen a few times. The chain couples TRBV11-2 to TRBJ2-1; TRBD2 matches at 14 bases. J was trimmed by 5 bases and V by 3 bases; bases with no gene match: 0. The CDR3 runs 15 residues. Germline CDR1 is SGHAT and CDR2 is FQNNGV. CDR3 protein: CASSLTSGRDNEQFF. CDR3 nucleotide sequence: TGTGCCAGCAGCTTGACTAGCGGGAGGGACAATGAGCAGTTCTTC. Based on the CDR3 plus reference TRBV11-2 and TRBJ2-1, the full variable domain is EAGVAQSPRYKIIEKRQSVAFWCNPISGHATLYWYQQILGQGPKLLIQFQNNGVVDDSQLPKDRFSAERLKGVDSTLKIQPAKLEDSAVYLCASSLTSGRDNEQFFGPGTRLTVL.

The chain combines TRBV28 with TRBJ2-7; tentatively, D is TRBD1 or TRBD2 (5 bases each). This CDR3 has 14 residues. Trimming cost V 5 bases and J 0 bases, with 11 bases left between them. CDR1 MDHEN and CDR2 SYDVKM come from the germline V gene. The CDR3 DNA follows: TGTGCCAGCAGTATGGGACCGAACTCCTACGAGCAGTACTTC. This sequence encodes CASSMGPNSYEQYF. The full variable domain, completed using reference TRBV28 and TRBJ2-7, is DVKVTQSSRYLVKRTGEKVFLECVQDMDHENMFWYRQDPGLGLRLIYFSYDVKMKEKGDIPEGYSVSREKKERFSLILESASTNQTSMYLCASSMGPNSYEQYFGPGTRLTVT.

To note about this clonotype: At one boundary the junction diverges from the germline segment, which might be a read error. In DNA, the CDR3 is TGTGCCAGCAGAACACCGGGAGTAAGCTCCTATAATTCACCCCTCTACTTT. Translating it yields CASRTPGVSSYNSPLYF. The chain combines TRBV28 with TRBJ1-6; D ambiguous. The CDR3 contains 17 residues. Germline-derived CDR1 and CDR2 are MDHEN and SYDVKM. The full variable domain, rest sourced from reference TRBV28 and TRBJ1-6, is DVKVTQSSRYLVKRTGEKVFLECVQDMDHENMFWYRQDPGLGLRLIYFSYDVKMKEKGDIPEGYSVSREKKERFSLILESASTNQTSMYLCASRTPGVSSYNSPLYFGNGTRLTVT.

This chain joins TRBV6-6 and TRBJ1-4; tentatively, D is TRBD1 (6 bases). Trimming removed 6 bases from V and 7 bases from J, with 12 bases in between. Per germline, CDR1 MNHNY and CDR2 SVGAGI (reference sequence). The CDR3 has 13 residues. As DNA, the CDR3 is TGTGCCAGCAGCCGGGACATAGGTGAAAAACTGTTTTTT. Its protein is CASSRDIGEKLFF.

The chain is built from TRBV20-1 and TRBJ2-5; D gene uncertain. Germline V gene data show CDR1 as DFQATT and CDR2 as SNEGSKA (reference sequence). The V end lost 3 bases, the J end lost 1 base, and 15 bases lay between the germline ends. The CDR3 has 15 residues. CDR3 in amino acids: CSARRTTALQETQYF. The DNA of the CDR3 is TGCAGTGCTAGGAGGACGACTGCTCTCCAAGAGACCCAGTACTTC.

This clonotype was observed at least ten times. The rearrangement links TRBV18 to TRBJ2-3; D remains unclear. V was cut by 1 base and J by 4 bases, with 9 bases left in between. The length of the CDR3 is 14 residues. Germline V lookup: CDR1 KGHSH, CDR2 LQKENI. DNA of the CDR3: TGTGCCAGCTCACCACAGGGTTCGGCAGATACGCAGTATTTT. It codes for CASSPQGSADTQYF.

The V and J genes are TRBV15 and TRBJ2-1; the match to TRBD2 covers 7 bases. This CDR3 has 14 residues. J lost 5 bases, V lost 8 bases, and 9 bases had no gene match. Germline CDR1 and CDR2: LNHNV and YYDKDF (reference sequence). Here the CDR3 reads CATLRPGTNNEQFF. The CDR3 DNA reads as TGTGCCACCCTTCGGCCCGGGACTAACAATGAGCAGTTCTTC. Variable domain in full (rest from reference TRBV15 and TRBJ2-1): DAMVIQNPRYQVTQFGKPVTLSCSQTLNHNVMYWYQQKSSQAPKLLFHYYDKDFNNEADTPDNFQSRRPNTSFCFLDIRSPGLGDTAMYLCATLRPGTNNEQFFGPGTRLTVL.

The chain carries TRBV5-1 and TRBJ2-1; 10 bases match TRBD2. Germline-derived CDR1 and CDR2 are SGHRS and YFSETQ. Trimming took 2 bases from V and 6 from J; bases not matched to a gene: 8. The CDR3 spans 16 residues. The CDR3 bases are TGCGCCAGCAGCTTAAGAGCGGGAGGGCCGTCCAATGAGCAGTTCTTC. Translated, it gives CASSLRAGGPSNEQFF.

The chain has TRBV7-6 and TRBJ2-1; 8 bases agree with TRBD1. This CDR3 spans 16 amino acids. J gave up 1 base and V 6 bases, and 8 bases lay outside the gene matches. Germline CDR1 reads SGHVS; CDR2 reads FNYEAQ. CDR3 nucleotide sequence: TGTGCCAGCAGTTCCCCACAGGGGGAGTCCTACAATGAGCAGTTCTTC. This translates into CASSSPQGESYNEQFF.

The CDR3 nucleotides read TGTGCCAGCAGCCCGACCGGGATCCTCACAGATACGCAGTATTTT. The encoded protein is CASSPTGILTDTQYF. The chain joins TRBV7-9 to TRBJ2-3; possibly TRBD2 for D (5 bases). CDR1 is SEHNR and CDR2 is FQNEAQ in the germline V gene (reference sequence). The CDR3 contains 15 residues. Trimming pared 5 bases from V and 2 bases from J, leaving 14 bases between.

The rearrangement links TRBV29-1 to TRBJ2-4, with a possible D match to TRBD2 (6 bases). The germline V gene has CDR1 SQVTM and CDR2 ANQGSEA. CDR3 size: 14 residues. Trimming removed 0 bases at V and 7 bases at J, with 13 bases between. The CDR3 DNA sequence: TGCAGCGTTGAAGATGGGCGGGGACGGAACATTCAGTACTTC. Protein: CSVEDGRGRNIQYF.

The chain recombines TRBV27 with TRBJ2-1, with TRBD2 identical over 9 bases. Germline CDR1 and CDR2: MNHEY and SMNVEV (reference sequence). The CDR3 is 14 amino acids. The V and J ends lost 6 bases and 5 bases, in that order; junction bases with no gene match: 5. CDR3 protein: CASSRLADNNEQFF. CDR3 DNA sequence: TGTGCCAGCAGCCGACTAGCGGACAACAATGAGCAGTTCTTC.

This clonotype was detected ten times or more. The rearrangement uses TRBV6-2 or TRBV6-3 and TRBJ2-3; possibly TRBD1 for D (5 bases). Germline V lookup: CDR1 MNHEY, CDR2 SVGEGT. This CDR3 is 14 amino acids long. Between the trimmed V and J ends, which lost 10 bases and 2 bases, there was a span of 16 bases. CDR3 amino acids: CATASRGYTDTQYF. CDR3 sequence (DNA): TGTGCCACCGCGTCTAGGGGCTACACAGATACGCAGTATTTT.

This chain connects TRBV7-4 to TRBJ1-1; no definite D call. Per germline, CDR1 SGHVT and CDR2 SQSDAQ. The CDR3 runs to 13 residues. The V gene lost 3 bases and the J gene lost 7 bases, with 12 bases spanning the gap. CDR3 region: CASSLPPEFEAFF. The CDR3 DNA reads TGTGCCAGCAGCTTGCCTCCGGAGTTTGAAGCTTTCTTT.

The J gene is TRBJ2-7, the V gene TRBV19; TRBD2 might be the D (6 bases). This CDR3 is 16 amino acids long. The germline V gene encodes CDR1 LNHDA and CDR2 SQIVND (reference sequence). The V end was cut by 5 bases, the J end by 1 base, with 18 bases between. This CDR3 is CASSPYGGERSYEQYF. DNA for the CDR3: TGTGCCAGTAGTCCATACGGAGGGGAGAGGTCCTACGAGCAGTACTTC.

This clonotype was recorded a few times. The CDR3 region is CASSGGGGLYNEQFF. The CDR3 DNA reads as TGTGCCAGCAGCGGGGGTGGGGGGCTCTACAATGAGCAGTTCTTC. The rearrangement uses TRBV7-2 and TRBJ2-1, with D perhaps given as TRBD1 or TRBD2 (6 bases each). V was cut by 5 bases and J by 3 bases, with 14 bases left in between. The germline V gene has CDR1 SGHTA and CDR2 FQGNSA. The CDR3 totals 15 residues. Supplemented by reference TRBV7-2 and TRBJ2-1, the full variable domain reads GAGVSQSPSNKVTEKGKDVELRCDPISGHTALYWYRQSLGQGLEFLIYFQGNSAPDKSGLPSDRFSAERTGGSVSTLTIQRTQQEDSAVYLCASSGGGGLYNEQFFGPGTRLTVL.

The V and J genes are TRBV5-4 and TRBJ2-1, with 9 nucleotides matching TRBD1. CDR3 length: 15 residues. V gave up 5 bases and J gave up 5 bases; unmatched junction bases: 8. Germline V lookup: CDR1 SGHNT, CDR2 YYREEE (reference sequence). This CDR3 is CASRQRTGADNEQFF. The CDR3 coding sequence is TGTGCCAGCAGACAACGGACAGGGGCCGACAATGAGCAGTTCTTC.

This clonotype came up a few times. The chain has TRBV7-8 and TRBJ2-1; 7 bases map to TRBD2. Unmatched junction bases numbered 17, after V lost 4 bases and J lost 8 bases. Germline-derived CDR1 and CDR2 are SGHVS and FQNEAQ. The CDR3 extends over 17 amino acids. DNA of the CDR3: TGTGCCAGCAGCTCGGGGAGGGGTTCCCCCCGTGGCGATGAGCAGTTCTTC. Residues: CASSSGRGSPRGDEQFF.

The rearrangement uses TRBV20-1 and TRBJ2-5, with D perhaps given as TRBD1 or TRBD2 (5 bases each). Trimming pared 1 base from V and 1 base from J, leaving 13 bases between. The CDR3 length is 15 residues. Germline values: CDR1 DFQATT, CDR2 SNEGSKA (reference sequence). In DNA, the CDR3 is TGCAGTGCTAGAGGCCCTCAGGGAGTCCAAGAGACCCAGTACTTC. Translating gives CSARGPQGVQETQYF.

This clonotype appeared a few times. The CDR3 is CASSQVFQGGGNQPQHF. CDR3 nucleotide sequence: TGCGCCAGCAGCCAAGTGTTCCAAGGTGGGGGCAATCAGCCCCAGCATTTT. J is TRBJ1-5 and V is TRBV4-3, with D hard to call. V lost 1 base and J 2 bases, leaving 15 bases between the germline ends. Germline V gene lookup returns CDR1 LGHNA and CDR2 YSLEER. The CDR3 consists of 17 residues.

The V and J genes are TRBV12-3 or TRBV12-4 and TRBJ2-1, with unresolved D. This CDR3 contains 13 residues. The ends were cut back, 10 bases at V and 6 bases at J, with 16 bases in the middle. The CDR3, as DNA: TGTGCCACCCGGAGTACCGGCAGCAATGAGCAGTTCTTC. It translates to CATRSTGSNEQFF.

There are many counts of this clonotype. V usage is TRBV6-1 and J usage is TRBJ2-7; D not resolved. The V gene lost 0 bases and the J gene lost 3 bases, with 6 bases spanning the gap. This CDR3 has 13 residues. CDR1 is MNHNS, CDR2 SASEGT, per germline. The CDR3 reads CASSEAASYEQYF. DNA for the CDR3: TGTGCCAGCAGTGAAGCGGCCAGCTACGAGCAGTACTTC.

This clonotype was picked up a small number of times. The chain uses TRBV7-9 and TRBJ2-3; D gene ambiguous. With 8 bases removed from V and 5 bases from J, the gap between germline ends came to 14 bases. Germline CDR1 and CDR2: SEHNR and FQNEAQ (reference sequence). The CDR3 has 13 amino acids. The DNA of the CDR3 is TGTGCCAGCCGGCCTCAGAGCGAAGATACGCAGTATTTT. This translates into CASRPQSEDTQYF.

This CDR3 reads CASSLGTSGGGEQFF. For the CDR3, the DNA is TGTGCCAGCAGCTTAGGGACTAGCGGGGGGGGTGAGCAGTTCTTC. The chain couples TRBV7-8 to TRBJ2-1; TRBD2 agrees at 15 bases. V trimming: 1 base; J trimming: 9 bases; junction bases outside the gene matches: 1. CDR1 is SGHVS, CDR2 FQNEAQ, per germline. The CDR3 runs 15 residues.

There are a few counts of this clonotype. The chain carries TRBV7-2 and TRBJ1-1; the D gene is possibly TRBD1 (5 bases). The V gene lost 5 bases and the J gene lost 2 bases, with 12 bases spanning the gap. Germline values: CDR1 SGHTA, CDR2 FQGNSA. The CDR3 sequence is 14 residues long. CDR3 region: CASSITQANTEAFF. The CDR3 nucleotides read TGTGCCAGCAGCATCACACAGGCAAACACTGAAGCTTTCTTT.

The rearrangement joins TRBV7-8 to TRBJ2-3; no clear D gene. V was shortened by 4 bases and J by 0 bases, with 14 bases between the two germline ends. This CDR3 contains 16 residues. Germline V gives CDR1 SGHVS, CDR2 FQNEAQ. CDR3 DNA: TGTGCCAGCAGCTCCCTTCTTAGCACTAGCACAGATACGCAGTATTTT. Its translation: CASSSLLSTSTDTQYF.